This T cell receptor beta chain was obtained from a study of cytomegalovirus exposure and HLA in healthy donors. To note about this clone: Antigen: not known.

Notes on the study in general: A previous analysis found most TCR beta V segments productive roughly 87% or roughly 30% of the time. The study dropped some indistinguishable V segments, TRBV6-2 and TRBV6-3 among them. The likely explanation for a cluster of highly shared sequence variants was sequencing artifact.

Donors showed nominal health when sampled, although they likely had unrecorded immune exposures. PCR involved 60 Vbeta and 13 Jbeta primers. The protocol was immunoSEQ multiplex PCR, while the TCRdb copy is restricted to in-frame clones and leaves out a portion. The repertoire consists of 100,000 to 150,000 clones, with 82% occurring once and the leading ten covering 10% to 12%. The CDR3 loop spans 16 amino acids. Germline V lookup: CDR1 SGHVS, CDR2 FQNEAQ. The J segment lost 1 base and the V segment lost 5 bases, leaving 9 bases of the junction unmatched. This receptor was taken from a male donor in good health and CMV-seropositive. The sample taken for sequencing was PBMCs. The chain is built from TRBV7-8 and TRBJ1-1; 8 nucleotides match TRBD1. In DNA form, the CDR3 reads TGTGCCAGCAGCCTTTCGCCAGGGACAGGGAACACTGAAGCTTTCTTT. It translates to CASSLSPGTGNTEAFF. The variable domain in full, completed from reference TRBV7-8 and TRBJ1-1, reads GAGVSQSPRYKVAKRGQDVALRCDPISGHVSLFWYQQALGQGPEFLTYFQNEAQLDKSGLPSDRFFAERPEGSVSTLKIQRTQQEDSAVYLCASSLSPGTGNTEAFFGQGTRLTVV.